Sequencing of this T cell receptor (beta chain) was carried out in a study of blood T cell repertoires in COVID-19. For the study at large: The United States, Italy and Spain provided the acute and convalescent COVID-19 samples. PBMCs, B-cell-depleted T cells, or T cells were the source of the cDNA or gDNA that made up the material.

The CDR3 consists of 13 residues. The V gene's germline CDR1 is SGHAT and CDR2 FQNNGV. V shed 3 bases and J shed 6 bases, with 8 bases lying between them. Study members were between 18 and 89 years old and lived in 20 to 30 US regions. This clone came up a few times. Original handling: Reference gene primer amplification yielded estimated nucleated cell counts. The method was immunoSEQ multiplex PCR; TCRdb's version includes in-frame clones alone and lacks a portion of them. The D gene and trimming were derived from the DNA, and the V and J assignments and clone size from that table. The data hold approximately 200,000 clones, with approximately 90% observed a single time.

Material: PBMCs or T cells enriched from blood (not recorded which). The V and J genes are TRBV11-2 and TRBJ2-2; the D is unclear. The sequence was obtained from a man aged 25 to 40 who had recovered from COVID-19. The CDR3 is CASSLGSPGELFF. Written as DNA, the CDR3 is TGTGCCAGCAGCTTGGGCAGTCCCGGGGAGCTGTTTTTT.